This TCR beta chain is drawn from a study of T cell responses to AZD1222 COVID-19 vaccine. Overall study findings and caveats: Once two AZD1222 doses were given, Spike-specific TCR breadth and depth went up. Donors were chiefly white British, with a greater number of females, and clonal diversity was perhaps underestimated.

This clone came up once. Its antigen is undetermined. TCRdb's table, derived via immunoSEQ multiplex PCR, lists solely in-frame clones and lacks some. Of more than 85,000 clones in the sample, approximately 94% were seen once. Germline loops: CDR1 MRHNA, CDR2 SNTAGT. This CDR3 contains 16 residues. Trimming cost V 6 bases and J 3 bases, with 21 bases left between them. The sample consisted of peripheral blood, taken 28 days after the second AZD1222 dose. This sequence originates from an adult who received the AZD1222 COVID-19 vaccine. This chain links TRBV6-4 with TRBJ2-7, with a tentative D call TRBD2 (7 bases). CDR3 region: CASSHPGEGVSYEQYF. CDR3 nucleotide sequence: TGTGCCAGCAGCCACCCAGGGGAGGGGGTGAGCTACGAGCAGTACTTC.